The TCR beta chain under discussion was sequenced for a study of blood T cell repertoires in COVID-19. In the study's own analysis: The assay estimated nucleated cells by amplifying reference gene primers. This table comes from immunoSEQ multiplex PCR, and its TCRdb copy is limited to in-frame clones, with some not included. From that table come the V and J calls and clone size; the DNA was used to work out D and trimming. This table holds about 270,000 clones, around 87% found once. This clone was seen just once. Germline V gene data show CDR1 as MNHEY and CDR2 as SMNVEV (reference sequence). V trimming: 5 bases; J trimming: 6 bases; junction bases outside the gene matches: 9. The CDR3 runs to 14 residues. Participant ages covered roughly 18 to 89 years across 24 US areas. Cohort 3 donors counted as recovered after two negative PCRs, clearance, or resolved symptoms.

Sequencing was done on a sample of PBMCs or T cells enriched from blood (not recorded which). This chain uses TRBV27 with TRBJ2-7; 8 bases are shared with TRBD2. The clonotype originates from a woman younger than 30 who had recovered from COVID-19. CDR3 nucleotides: TGTGCCAGCAGTCCTCCCGGGGGGGGCCGCGAGCAGTACTTC. This codes for CASSPPGGGREQYF.